This T cell receptor (beta chain) was sequenced in a study of PD-1 blockade in classical Hodgkin lymphoma. Findings of the study overall: Patients with a complete response exhibited baseline diversity comparable to newly diagnosed patients.

On this clone itself: Its target is not known.

Germline CDR1 is LNHDA and CDR2 is SQIVND (reference sequence). Trimming took off 5 bases at V and 3 bases at J, with 14 bases between the two ends. This CDR3 has 15 residues. TCRdb's copy holds only in-frame clones and misses some; the assay was immunoSEQ multiplex PCR. Of 90,000 to 100,000 clones in the sample, 81% were seen once. Relapse was seen in all patients after autologous stem cell transplantation, and brentuximab vedotin exposure was variable. The J gene is TRBJ1-5, the V gene TRBV19, with D perhaps TRBD1 (5 bases). The receptor's source is a human donor with classical Hodgkin lymphoma. Sequencing used peripheral blood mononuclear cells (PBMCs), obtained before the second cycle of nivolumab. The CDR3 is CASSPSGGPNQPQHF. Here the CDR3 DNA reads TGTGCCAGTAGTCCGAGCGGGGGTCCCAATCAGCCCCAGCATTTT.